This T cell receptor (beta chain) originates from a study of shared clonotypes between healthy human individuals. Assay used: immunoSEQ multiplex PCR; TCRdb lists only in-frame clones, some missing. Of roughly 700,000 clones in the sample, roughly 91% were seen once. In germline, CDR1 is MNHEY, CDR2 SMNVEV (reference sequence). This CDR3 region has 17 residues. V lost 3 bases to trimming and J lost 5 bases; unmatched junction nucleotides: 13. Sequenced material: memory CD8+ T cells from PBMCs. Documented subset: CD45RO+ cells pooled with CCR7-negative TemRA cells. V usage is TRBV27 and J usage is TRBJ2-3; 8 bases agree with TRBD2. The TCR originated in a man between 18 and 35 years old in good health. Some clones in this sample may be carry-over from other donors' samples. CDR3: CASSFVGGGLGGDTQYF. In DNA form, the CDR3 reads TGTGCCAGCAGTTTTGTCGGGGGGGGGCTAGGGGGAGATACGCAGTATTTT.